A single sample gave rise to the 22 T cell receptor beta chains below, sequenced in a study of beta chain features in type 1 diabetes. Overall study results and limits: All four CD4+ subsets of Type 1 diabetes patients contained TCRB CDR3s that were moderately but significantly shorter.

These receptors have no known antigen. TCRB transcripts that were expressed got sequenced, as all of the isolated RNA had been reverse transcribed. Sequencing used immunoSEQ multiplex PCR; TCRdb keeps in-frame clones, though not all of them. Here the sample spans some 250,000 clones, approximately 15% being singletons. What was sequenced was naive CD4+ T cells from blood. The receptors derive from a man aged 25 to 40 with type 1 diabetes.

This clone came up a few times. This rearrangement joins TRBV30 to TRBJ1-1; no clear D. CDR1 and CDR2 from the germline V gene are GTSNPN and SVGIG (reference sequence). V gave up 3 bases and J gave up 4 bases, with 15 bases separating them. This CDR3 is built from 14 residues. CDR3 in amino acids: CAWRVIGRGTEAFF. CDR3 sequence (DNA): TGTGCCTGGAGGGTAATTGGTCGGGGCACTGAAGCTTTCTTT.

The CDR3 spells CASSQGWGGGPDNEQFF. CDR3 DNA: TGCGCCAGCAGCCAAGGCTGGGGAGGGGGACCCGACAATGAGCAGTTCTTC. The chain carries TRBV4-1 and TRBJ2-1; perhaps TRBD2 as D (7 bases). Deletions cut 1 base from V and 5 bases from J, with 18 bases between. CDR1 is MGHRA and CDR2 is YSYEKL in the germline V gene. This CDR3 contains 17 residues.

This clone appeared a few times. The CDR3: CASSLGRGPLDEQFF. CDR3 nucleotide sequence: TGTGCCAGCAGTCTCGGCAGGGGGCCCTTGGATGAGCAGTTCTTC. J is TRBJ2-1 and V is TRBV11-2; TRBD1 matches at 8 bases. Germline-derived CDR1 and CDR2 are SGHAT and FQNNGV. CDR3 length equals 15 residues. V trimming: 6 bases; J trimming: 8 bases; junction bases outside the gene matches: 12.

The V and J genes are TRBV7-8 and TRBJ1-5; 10 bases map to TRBD1. Germline CDR1 is SGHVS and CDR2 is FQNEAQ. This CDR3 has 14 residues. V dropped 5 bases and J dropped 8; count of bases not matched to a gene: 6. For the CDR3, the DNA is TGTGCCAGCAGCCCCCGACAGGGGGCTAAGCCCCAGCATTTT. Its protein product is CASSPRQGAKPQHF.

J is TRBJ2-3 and V is TRBV18, with a tentative D call TRBD1 (6 bases). Germline V gene data show CDR1 as KGHSH and CDR2 as LQKENI. This CDR3 is built from 17 residues. The ends were cut back, 0 bases at V and 0 bases at J, with 13 bases in the middle. The CDR3 bases are TGTGCCAGCTCACCACCGGGGGCGGTACCTAGCACAGATACGCAGTATTTT. Translating it yields CASSPPGAVPSTDTQYF.

V is TRBV23-1 and J is TRBJ2-3; 8 positions agree with TRBD1. TRBV23-1 is an ORF, with its function uncertain. The V and J ends lost 3 bases and 3 bases, in that order; junction bases with no gene match: 2. The CDR3 is 14 residues long. CDR3 DNA sequence: TGCGCCAGCAGTCAGGGACAGGAGACAGATACGCAGTATTTT. Protein: CASSQGQETDTQYF.

This clone occurred a few times. The chain links TRBV11-1 to TRBJ2-3; D remains ambiguous. The CDR3 runs 12 residues. Trimming cost V 4 bases and J 3 bases, with 5 bases left between them. Germline CDR1 reads SGHAT; CDR2 reads FQDESV (reference sequence). CDR3 DNA sequence: TGTGCCAGCAGCTCCGGGACAGATACGCAGTATTTT. It yields the protein CASSSGTDTQYF.

CDR3 nucleotide sequence: TGTGCCAGCAGTTTGACTAGCGGGATACAAGAGACCCAGTACTTC. Translation gives CASSLTSGIQETQYF. V gene TRBV6-1 combines with J gene TRBJ2-5, with TRBD2 matching over 11 bases. V shed 5 bases and J 2 bases; nucleotides not matched to a gene: 4. Looked up from germline, CDR1 is MNHNS and CDR2 is SASEGT. The CDR3 sequence is 15 residues long.

The chain uses TRBV11-2 and TRBJ1-2; 7 positions match TRBD1. The CDR3 is made up of 12 amino acids. Trimming took 4 bases from V and 8 from J; bases not matched to a gene: 4. The V gene's germline CDR1 is SGHAT and CDR2 FQNNGV. CDR3 residues: CASSSTGDGYTF. As DNA, the CDR3 is TGTGCCAGCAGCTCTACAGGGGACGGCTACACCTTC.

The table lists this clone with a few counts. The rearrangement uses TRBV5-4 and TRBJ2-7, with TRBD2 as a possible D gene (6 bases). This CDR3 spans 13 amino acids. The germline V and J ends were trimmed by 4 bases and 3 bases, with 11 bases remaining between them. Per the germline V gene, CDR1 is SGHNT and CDR2 is YYREEE (reference sequence). In nucleotides, the CDR3 is TGTGCCAGCAGCGGAGGGCAGGGCTACGAGCAGTACTTC. Residues: CASSGGQGYEQYF. Full variable domain (missing parts from reference TRBV5-4 and TRBJ2-7): ETGVTQSPTHLIKTRGQQVTLRCSSQSGHNTVSWYQQALGQGPQFIFQYYREEENGRGNFPPRFSGLQFPNYSSELNVNALELDDSALYLCASSGGQGYEQYFGPGTRLTVT.

V usage is TRBV7-2 and J usage is TRBJ2-7; 11 bases map to TRBD2. There are 15 residues in the CDR3. V shed 4 bases and J 2 bases; nucleotides not matched to a gene: 4. Germline-derived CDR1 and CDR2 are SGHTA and FQGNSA. Written as DNA, the CDR3 is TGTGCCAGCAGCTCCCGGACTAGCGGGCCCTACGAGCAGTACTTC. Protein: CASSSRTSGPYEQYF.

This clone was observed a handful of times. This chain links TRBV30 with TRBJ2-7, with 8 bases lining up with TRBD1. Per the germline V gene, CDR1 is GTSNPN and CDR2 is SVGIG (reference sequence). The trim removed 0 bases at V and 3 bases at J, leaving 4 bases unmatched. There are 14 residues in the CDR3. The CDR3 coding sequence is TGTGCCTGGAGTGTGGCAGGGGGCATCTACGAGCAGTACTTC. Translation: CAWSVAGGIYEQYF.

The rearrangement joins TRBV4-1 to TRBJ2-7, with D possibly TRBD1 on 5 matching bases. Germline V gene lookup returns CDR1 MGHRA and CDR2 YSYEKL. This CDR3 contains 14 residues. Trimming pared 0 bases from V and 9 bases from J, leaving 15 bases between. The CDR3 DNA sequence: TGCGCCAGCAGCCAAGATGCGGCAGGGCCTGTGCAGTACTTC. Translating it yields CASSQDAAGPVQYF.

This clone appeared a few times. This chain links TRBV5-1 with TRBJ2-6; tentative D call: TRBD1 (5 bases). CDR1 is SGHRS, CDR2 YFSETQ, per germline. Trimming pared 2 bases from V and 2 bases from J, leaving 5 bases between. The CDR3 extends over 14 amino acids. CDR3 protein: CASSLGAGANVLTF. The DNA for the CDR3 is TGCGCCAGCAGCTTAGGGGCTGGGGCCAACGTCCTGACTTTC.

This clone was recorded a few times. V usage is TRBV5-4 and J usage is TRBJ2-5; 10 bases agree with TRBD2. CDR3 length equals 16 residues. Trimming took 2 bases from V and 5 from J; bases not matched to a gene: 9. Germline V CDR1 and CDR2: SGHNT, YYREEE (reference sequence). In DNA, the CDR3 is TGTGCCAGCAGCTTAGGACTAGCGGAAGCAACGGAGACCCAGTACTTC. Translated: CASSLGLAEATETQYF. The full variable domain, with the rest looked up from reference TRBV5-4 and TRBJ2-5, is ETGVTQSPTHLIKTRGQQVTLRCSSQSGHNTVSWYQQALGQGPQFIFQYYREEENGRGNFPPRFSGLQFPNYSSELNVNALELDDSALYLCASSLGLAEATETQYFGPGTRLLVL.

The chain couples TRBV2 to TRBJ1-4, with 7 bases that match TRBD1. The CDR3 is 15 amino acids. The trim removed 6 bases at V and 5 bases at J, leaving 9 bases unmatched. The germline V gene encodes CDR1 SNHLY and CDR2 FYNNEI. The CDR3 is CASRETGQLNEKLFF. The CDR3 DNA is TGTGCCAGCAGAGAAACGGGACAGCTAAATGAAAAACTGTTTTTT.

Worth noting for this clone: Other nucleotide sequences from this sample produce the same CDR3. The chain carries TRBV5-1 and TRBJ1-2; D gene unclear. CDR3 length: 13 amino acids. The ends were cut back, 0 bases at V and 3 bases at J, with 6 bases in the middle. Germline V CDR1 and CDR2: SGHRS, YFSETQ. The CDR3 sequence: CASSLGQDYGYTF. The CDR3 DNA is TGCGCCAGCAGCTTGGGGCAAGACTATGGCTACACCTTC.

A remark on this clone: This sample includes further DNA sequences coding for the same CDR3. The chain employs TRBV18 and TRBJ2-5; D unclear. There are 14 residues in the CDR3. Germline loops: CDR1 KGHSH, CDR2 LQKENI. Between the trimmed V and J ends, which lost 0 bases and 1 base, there was a span of 6 bases. CDR3 in DNA: TGTGCCAGCTCACCACCGTCGGGCCAAGAGACCCAGTACTTC. Amino acid sequence: CASSPPSGQETQYF.

The chain couples TRBV7-9 to TRBJ2-3; D possibly corresponds to TRBD1 (6 bases). Looked up from germline, CDR1 is SEHNR and CDR2 is FQNEAQ (reference sequence). The V end lost 1 base, the J end lost 4 bases, and 6 bases lay between the germline ends. The CDR3 totals 13 residues. The CDR3 loop is CASSLDRADTQYF. As DNA, the CDR3 is TGTGCCAGCAGCTTAGACAGGGCAGATACGCAGTATTTT.

This clone has more than one count but fewer than ten. The chain links TRBV11-2 to TRBJ1-2; 8 bases are shared with TRBD1. Germline loops: CDR1 SGHAT, CDR2 FQNNGV. V gave up 7 bases and J gave up 6 bases; unmatched junction bases: 7. CDR3 length: 13 amino acids. The chain's CDR3 is CASTGGRGHGYTF. CDR3 DNA: TGTGCCAGCACCGGAGGCAGGGGGCATGGCTACACCTTC.

Only a few counts were recorded for this clone. The chain combines TRBV5-4 with TRBJ2-7; 13 nucleotides line up with TRBD2. This CDR3 contains 16 residues. With V trimmed by 2 bases and J by 5 bases, 7 bases remained unmatched. CDR1 and CDR2 (germline): SGHNT, YYREEE (reference sequence). Written as DNA, the CDR3 is TGTGCCAGCAGCTTAGGACTAGCGGGAGTCATCAACGAGCAGTACTTC. Translating gives CASSLGLAGVINEQYF.

This clone was recorded a few times. The chain combines TRBV7-9 with TRBJ2-7; 10 bases line up with TRBD2. The junction had 6 bases not matched to a gene; V was cut back by 1 base and J by 9 bases. Germline assignment: CDR1 SEHNR and CDR2 FQNEAQ (reference sequence). The CDR3 spans 14 residues. Written as DNA, the CDR3 is TGTGCCAGCAGCTTAGGAGCGGGAGGGTTGGTGCAGTACTTC. This encodes CASSLGAGGLVQYF.